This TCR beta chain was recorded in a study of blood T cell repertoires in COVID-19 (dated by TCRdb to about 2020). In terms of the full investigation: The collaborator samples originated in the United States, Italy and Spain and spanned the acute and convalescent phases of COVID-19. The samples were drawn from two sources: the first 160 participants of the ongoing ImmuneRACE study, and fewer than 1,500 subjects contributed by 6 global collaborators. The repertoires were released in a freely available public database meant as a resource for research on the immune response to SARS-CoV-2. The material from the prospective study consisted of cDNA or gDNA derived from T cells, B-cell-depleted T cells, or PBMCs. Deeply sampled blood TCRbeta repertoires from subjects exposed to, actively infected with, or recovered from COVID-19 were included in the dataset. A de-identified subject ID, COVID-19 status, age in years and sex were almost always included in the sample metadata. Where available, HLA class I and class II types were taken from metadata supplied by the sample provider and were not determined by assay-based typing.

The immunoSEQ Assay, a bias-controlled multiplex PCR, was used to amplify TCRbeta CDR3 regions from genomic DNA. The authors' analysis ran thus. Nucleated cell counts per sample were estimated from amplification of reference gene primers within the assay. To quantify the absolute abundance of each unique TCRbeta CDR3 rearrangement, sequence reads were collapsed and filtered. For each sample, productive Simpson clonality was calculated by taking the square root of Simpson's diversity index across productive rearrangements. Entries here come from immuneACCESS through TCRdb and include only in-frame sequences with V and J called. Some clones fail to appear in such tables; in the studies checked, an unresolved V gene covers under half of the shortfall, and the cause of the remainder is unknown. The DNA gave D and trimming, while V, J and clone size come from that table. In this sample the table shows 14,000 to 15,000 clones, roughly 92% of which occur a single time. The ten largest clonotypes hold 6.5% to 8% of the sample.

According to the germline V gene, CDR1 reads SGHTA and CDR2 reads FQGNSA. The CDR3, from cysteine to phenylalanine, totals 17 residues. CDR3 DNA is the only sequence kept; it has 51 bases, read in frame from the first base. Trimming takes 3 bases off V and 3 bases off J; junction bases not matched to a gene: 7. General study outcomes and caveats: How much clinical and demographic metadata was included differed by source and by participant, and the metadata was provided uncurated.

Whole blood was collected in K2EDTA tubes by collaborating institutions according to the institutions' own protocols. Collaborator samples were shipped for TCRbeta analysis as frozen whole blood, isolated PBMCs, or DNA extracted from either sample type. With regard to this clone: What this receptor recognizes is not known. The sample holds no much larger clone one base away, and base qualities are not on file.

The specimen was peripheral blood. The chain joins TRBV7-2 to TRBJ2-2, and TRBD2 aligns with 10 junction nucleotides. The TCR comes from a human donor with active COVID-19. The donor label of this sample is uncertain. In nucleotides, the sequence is TGTGCCAGCAGCTTGAACAGCGGGGGGGGCGACACCGGGGAGCTGTTTTTT. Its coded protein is CASSLNSGGGDTGELFF.